A single sample is the source of the 13 T cell receptor beta chains below, sequenced in a study of blood T cell repertoires in COVID-19. The assay was immunoSEQ multiplex PCR, and TCRdb's table has in-frame clones only and misses some. The sample holds over 200,000 clones, 65% to 90% seen once. Sequencing was done on a sample of peripheral blood. The receptors here all came from a human donor in a cohort sampled during active COVID-19.

In nucleotides, the CDR3 is TGTGCCAGCTCACCACTTGAGACACCTAACATCACTGAAGCTTTCTTT. Encoded protein: CASSPLETPNITEAFF. This chain links TRBV18 with TRBJ1-1; D is ambiguous. Deletions cut 1 base from V and 4 bases from J, with 16 bases between. CDR1 is KGHSH and CDR2 is LQKENI in the germline V gene. This CDR3 is 16 amino acids long.

DNA for the CDR3: TGTGCCAGCATTAGAAGCGGGATCTCCTACGAGCAGTACTTC. Its translation is CASIRSGISYEQYF. The chain combines TRBV6-5 with TRBJ2-7, with 7 bases identical to TRBD2. In germline, CDR1 is MNHEY, CDR2 SVGAGI. The V segment lost 7 bases and the J segment 0 bases; nucleotides outside the gene matches: 6. The CDR3 spans 14 residues.

J is TRBJ2-2 and V is TRBV5-1; no firm D call. Germline V lookup: CDR1 SGHRS, CDR2 YFSETQ. The V end was cut by 0 bases, the J end by 3 bases, with 9 bases between. The CDR3 covers 15 residues. CDR3 in amino acids: CASSLEYADTGELFF. As DNA, the CDR3 is TGCGCCAGCAGCTTGGAATATGCAGACACCGGGGAGCTGTTTTTT. Variable domain in full (rest from reference TRBV5-1 and TRBJ2-2): KAGVTQTPRYLIKTRGQQVTLSCSPISGHRSVSWYQQTPGQGLQFLFEYFSETQRNKGNFPGRFSGRQFSNSRSEMNVSTLELGDSALYLCASSLEYADTGELFFGEGSRLTVL.

The V gene is TRBV19, the J gene TRBJ1-1; D gene ambiguous. CDR3 length: 14 amino acids. The V and J ends lost 3 bases and 0 bases respectively, with 8 bases between them. CDR1 LNHDA and CDR2 SQIVND come from the germline V gene (reference sequence). CDR3 sequence reads: CASSMVVMNTEAFF. The DNA for the CDR3 is TGTGCCAGTAGTATGGTAGTTATGAACACTGAAGCTTTCTTT.

This clone was seen only once. The chain uses TRBV27 and TRBJ2-7; 8 positions match TRBD1. The CDR3 loop spans 17 amino acids. Looked up from germline, CDR1 is MNHEY and CDR2 is SMNVEV (reference sequence). The J segment lost 1 base and the V segment lost 5 bases, leaving 13 bases of the junction unmatched. Written as DNA, the CDR3 is TGTGCCAGCAGTATCCGGGACAGGCGCTTCCCTTCCTACGAGCAGTACTTC. This codes for CASSIRDRRFPSYEQYF.

This chain joins TRBV27 and TRBJ2-7, with D possibly matching TRBD2 (6 bases). Deletions cut 7 bases from V and 5 bases from J, with 24 bases between. Germline V gene lookup returns CDR1 MNHEY and CDR2 SMNVEV (reference sequence). CDR3 length: 16 residues. CDR3 protein: CASNRPFVGGSHEQYF. In DNA, the CDR3 is TGTGCCAGCAACCGCCCGTTTGTGGGAGGTTCCCACGAGCAGTACTTC.

The genes are TRBV18 and TRBJ1-4; 8 bases fit TRBD1. Per the germline V gene, CDR1 is KGHSH and CDR2 is LQKENI. The CDR3 length is 14 residues. V dropped 8 bases and J dropped 3; count of bases not matched to a gene: 5. The CDR3 DNA reads as TGTGCCAGCGCGGGGACAGGCTCTAATGAAAAACTGTTTTTT. This sequence encodes CASAGTGSNEKLFF.

This clone was seen a handful of times. The chain couples TRBV6-2 or TRBV6-3 to TRBJ2-3; D might be TRBD1 (5 bases). The V and J ends lost 6 bases and 8 bases respectively, with 12 bases between them. CDR3 length: 12 amino acids. CDR1 MNHEY and CDR2 SVGEGT come from the germline V gene. Written as DNA, the CDR3 is TGTGCCAGCAGCACGGCTAGGGGTACGCAGTATTTT. This encodes CASSTARGTQYF.

The gene calls are TRBV6-5 and TRBJ2-7; D is unresolved. CDR1 MNHEY and CDR2 SVGAGI come from the germline V gene. The CDR3 is made up of 11 amino acids. V was shortened by 6 bases and J by 5 bases, with 8 bases between the two germline ends. CDR3 sequence: CASRGLDEQYF. The CDR3 region has the DNA TGTGCCAGCAGGGGCTTAGACGAGCAGTACTTC.

This clone was detected once. The chain carries TRBV7-6 and TRBJ2-2; weak D call: TRBD2 (6 bases). The CDR3 has 16 amino acids. Germline CDR1 SGHVS, CDR2 FNYEAQ. The V end lost 1 base, the J end lost 4 bases, and 13 bases lay between the germline ends. The CDR3 bases are TGTGCCAGCAGCTTAGTCGTTAGCGGTGGCACCGGGGAGCTGTTTTTT. Translated, it gives CASSLVVSGGTGELFF.

The sample holds one count of this clone. V gene TRBV11-2 combines with J gene TRBJ2-7, with D possibly TRBD1 on 6 matching bases. The CDR3 is 14 residues long. CDR1 is SGHAT and CDR2 is FQNNGV in the germline V gene. Trimming stripped 4 bases from V and 5 bases from J, with 15 bases between. The CDR3, as DNA: TGTGCCAGCAGCTGGACAGAGTGGGGCGACGAGCAGTACTTC. Its protein product is CASSWTEWGDEQYF.

This chain links TRBV19 with TRBJ2-1; 10 bases align to TRBD2. CDR1 is LNHDA, CDR2 SQIVND, per germline (reference sequence). The V and J ends lost 7 bases and 2 bases, in that order; junction bases with no gene match: 2. The length of the CDR3 is 14 residues. The CDR3 sequence is CASTGTSAYNEQFF. DNA of the CDR3: TGTGCCAGTACCGGGACTAGCGCCTACAATGAGCAGTTCTTC.

The table lists this clone with a few counts. The rearrangement joins TRBV7-9 to TRBJ2-7; 9 bases are a match to TRBD1. V lost 3 bases and J lost 0; bases outside the gene matches: 3. CDR3 length: 15 amino acids. The germline V gene encodes CDR1 SEHNR and CDR2 FQNEAQ (reference sequence). CDR3 bases: TGTGCCAGCAGCTTCGAACAGGGGGCCTCCTACGAGCAGTACTTC. This gives the protein CASSFEQGASYEQYF.